A selection of T cell receptor beta chains follows, all from one sample in a study of graft-versus-host responses after intestinal transplantation. TCRdb's table, derived via immunoSEQ multiplex PCR, lists solely in-frame clones and lacks some. Here the sample spans about 85,000 clones, roughly 80% being singletons. Antigens for these TCRs are unknown. The sample in question was unstimulated CD4+ T cells sorted from spleen or lymph node cells, obtained before intestinal transplant. All receptors derive from a human donor who received an intestinal transplant. The CDR3 runs from the conserved cysteine through the conserved F or W. Fields, in order: CDR3 protein, CDR3 DNA, D gene, clone size, V gene, J gene. A D gene is named only where the DNA matches it firmly. The listing skips clone size in some rows; elsewhere it reads once, few, many or a size class.

CASRRTGAYNEQFF	TGTGCCAGCAGGAGGACAGGGGCCTACAATGAGCAGTTCTTC	TRBD1	NA	TRBV7-9	TRBJ2-1
CASSSPGLLREQYF	TGTGCCAGCAGCTCGCCCGGACTGCTCAGGGAGCAGTACTTC	NA	once	TRBV6-1	TRBJ2-7
CASSQDRTGGNEKLFF	TGTGCCAGCAGCCAAGATAGGACAGGGGGGAATGAAAAACTGTTTTTT	TRBD1	few	TRBV4-2	TRBJ1-4
CASSLAPTGQGRNQPQHF	TGCGCCAGCAGCTTGGCCCCAACAGGGCAGGGTCGCAATCAGCCCCAGCATTTT	NA	NA	TRBV5-1	TRBJ1-5
CASSFRDYNTGELFF	TGTGCCAGCAGCTTCCGGGACTACAACACCGGGGAGCTGTTTTTT	TRBD2	NA	TRBV5-4	TRBJ2-2
CASSPRTSGNRGNEQFF	TGCGCCAGCAGTCCGAGGACTAGCGGGAATAGGGGGAATGAGCAGTTCTTC	TRBD2	NA	TRBV23-1	TRBJ2-1
CASTQDRAFYNEQFF	TGTGCCAGCACCCAGGACAGGGCCTTCTACAATGAGCAGTTCTTC	TRBD1	NA	TRBV11-1	TRBJ2-1
CASSLSGSTDTQYF	TGTGCCAGCAGCCTAAGCGGGAGCACAGATACGCAGTATTTT	NA	NA	TRBV7-2	TRBJ2-3
CSARSGGRSYEQYF	TGCAGCGCACGCTCGGGGGGGCGCAGTTACGAGCAGTACTTC	TRBD2	NA	TRBV29-1	TRBJ2-7
CASSPLTGMADTQYF	TGCGCCAGCAGCCCCTTGACAGGGATGGCAGATACGCAGTATTTT	TRBD1	once	TRBV5-1	TRBJ2-3
CASSQEASGREETQYF	TGTGCCAGCAGCCAAGAGGCTAGCGGGAGGGAAGAGACCCAGTACTTC	TRBD2	NA	TRBV4-2	TRBJ2-5
CASSLWGSRDEKLFF	TGTGCCAGCAGCTTATGGGGCTCCCGGGATGAAAAACTGTTTTTT	NA	once	TRBV11-3	TRBJ1-4
CASSARTSGDTQYF	TGTGCCAGCAGCGCCCGGACTAGCGGGGATACGCAGTATTTT	TRBD2	NA	TRBV9	TRBJ2-3
CASSYFGLPETQYF	TGCGCCAGCAGCTACTTTGGGCTTCCAGAGACCCAGTACTTC	NA	NA	TRBV5-1	TRBJ2-5
CASSSRRERNQPQHF	TGTGCCAGCAGCAGTCGCAGGGAACGCAATCAGCCCCAGCATTTT	NA	NA	TRBV7-8	TRBJ1-5
CSAYRNYEQYF	TGCAGTGCCTACAGGAACTACGAGCAGTACTTC	NA	NA	TRBV20-1	TRBJ2-7
CASSPAGGTGGRRYEQYF	TGTGCCAGCAGCCCCGCCGGGGGGACAGGGGGCAGGAGGTACGAGCAGTACTTC	TRBD1	NA	TRBV5-4	TRBJ2-7
CASSLAWQRYEQYF	TGTGCCAGCAGCTTGGCCTGGCAGCGCTACGAGCAGTACTTC	NA	NA	TRBV5-5	TRBJ2-7
CASSLNGIGSGETQYF	TGCGCCAGCAGTTTAAACGGGATCGGGAGTGGAGAGACCCAGTACTTC	NA	NA	TRBV5-1	TRBJ2-5
CASSPDRGRETQYF	TGTGCCAGCAGCCCAGACAGGGGGCGAGAGACCCAGTACTTC	TRBD1	NA	TRBV7-2	TRBJ2-5
CASSPMDRGEEKLFF	TGTGCCAGCAGTCCGATGGACAGGGGAGAGGAAAAACTGTTTTTT	TRBD1	NA	TRBV27	TRBJ1-4
CASSRIPGHNTEAFF	TGTGCCAGCAGCCGCATACCGGGACATAACACTGAAGCTTTCTTT	NA	NA	TRBV6-5	TRBJ1-1
CASSFLGPGYEQYF	TGTGCCAGCAGCTTTCTGGGGCCGGGCTACGAGCAGTACTTC	NA	once	TRBV7-2	TRBJ2-7
CASSSGTGVEKLFF	TGTGCCAGCTCATCTGGGACAGGGGTTGAAAAACTGTTTTTT	TRBD1	NA	TRBV18	TRBJ1-4
CASSLLQVRDEQYF	TGCGCCAGCAGCTTGTTACAGGTTCGGGACGAGCAGTACTTC	NA	NA	TRBV5-1	TRBJ2-7
CASSRELDREQYF	TGTGCCAGCAGCCGCGAACTAGATCGCGAGCAGTACTTC	NA	few	TRBV4-2	TRBJ2-7
CASSLTRTPSYEQYF	TGTGCCAGCAGCCTTACAAGGACACCTTCCTACGAGCAGTACTTC	NA	NA	TRBV28	TRBJ2-7
CASSLAGTSGRAQYF	TGTGCCAGCAGCTTAGCCGGGACTAGCGGGAGAGCGCAGTACTTC	TRBD2	NA	TRBV7-8	TRBJ2-7
CSVNSGNTIYF	TGCAGTGTTAATTCTGGAAACACCATATATTTT	NA	NA	TRBV20-1	TRBJ1-3
CASRGSTGLYGYTF	TGTGCCAGCAGAGGATCGACAGGGTTGTATGGCTACACCTTC	TRBD1	NA	TRBV5-6	TRBJ1-2